The clone carrying this T cell receptor (beta chain) appeared many times. Its antigen is undetermined. What was amplified from RNA transcripts were TCR beta CDR3 regions. The HTBI primer set was used in a first-round RT-PCR of the TCR CDR3. Each CDR3 protein is one row after TCRdb ran MiXCR on the multiplex PCR reads. Of approximately 530,000 distinct CDR3 sequences in the sample, just under 20% were seen once. V gave up 4 bases and J gave up 4 bases; unmatched junction bases: 7. The CDR3 has 14 residues. Looked up from germline, CDR1 is SGHRS and CDR2 is YFSETQ. The study left out patients who had uncontrolled infection, other autoimmune disease, pregnancy or lactation. Each 10 ml fresh peripheral blood draw supplied the PBMCs. This sample stems from a study of T cells in Graves' hyperthyroidism and ophthalmopathy. Points from the study as a whole: Most thyroid-expanded clonotypes above 0.001 were also found in blood.

The V and J genes are TRBV5-1 and TRBJ1-2; 7 positions match TRBD1. The sequencing input was blood. This receptor was taken from a man aged 40-49 years with Graves' ophthalmopathy. CDR3 residues: CASSPEGALYGYTF. In nucleotides, the CDR3 is TGCGCCAGCAGCCCGGAGGGGGCACTCTATGGCTACACCTTC.